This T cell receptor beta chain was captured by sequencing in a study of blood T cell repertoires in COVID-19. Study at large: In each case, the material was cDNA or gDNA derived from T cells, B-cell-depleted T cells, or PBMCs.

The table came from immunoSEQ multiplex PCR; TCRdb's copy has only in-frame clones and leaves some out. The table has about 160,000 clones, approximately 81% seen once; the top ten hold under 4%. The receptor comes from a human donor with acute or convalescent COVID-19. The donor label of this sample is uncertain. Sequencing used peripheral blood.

The CDR3 sequence: CASSKRQKNTEAFF. The CDR3 bases are TGTGCCAGCAGCAAACGACAGAAGAACACTGAAGCTTTCTTT. The rearrangement uses TRBV5-6 and TRBJ1-1; tentative D call: TRBD1 (5 bases). Germline CDR1 reads SGHDT; CDR2 reads YYEEEE. Trimming took 4 bases from V and 1 from J, leaving 11 bases between them. CDR3 size: 14 residues.